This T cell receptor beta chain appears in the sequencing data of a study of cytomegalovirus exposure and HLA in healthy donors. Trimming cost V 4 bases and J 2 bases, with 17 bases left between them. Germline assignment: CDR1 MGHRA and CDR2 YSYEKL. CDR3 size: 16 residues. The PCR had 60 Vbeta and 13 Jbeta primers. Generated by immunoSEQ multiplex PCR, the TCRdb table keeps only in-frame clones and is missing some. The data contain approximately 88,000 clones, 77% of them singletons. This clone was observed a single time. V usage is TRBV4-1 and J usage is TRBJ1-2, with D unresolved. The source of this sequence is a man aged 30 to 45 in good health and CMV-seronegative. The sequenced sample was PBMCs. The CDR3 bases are TGCGCCAGCAGCCTGCGGCGTGCGGGAACCAACTATGGCTACACCTTC. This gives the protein CASSLRRAGTNYGYTF.